This T cell receptor (beta chain) stems from a study of CD8+ T cells in alopecia areata. The treatment denotes: oral pan-JAK inhibitor, 5-10 mg twice daily. The CDR3 has 12 amino acids. The germline V gene encodes CDR1 GTSNPN and CDR2 SVGIG (reference sequence). V was pared by 2 bases and J by 7 bases, with 11 bases between. cDNA prepared by RNA extraction and subsequent reverse transcription served as the template for sequencing. Profiled with immunoSEQ multiplex PCR; TCRdb holds only in-frame clones, not every one. The sample shows 120,000 to 150,000 clones, roughly 82% of them seen only once. The sample was CD8+ T cells sorted from blood, taken at week 4, from a patient treated with tofacitinib. The chain couples TRBV30 to TRBJ1-1, with unresolved D. This TCR derives from a human donor with alopecia areata. The CDR3: CAWSPPELEAFF. The CDR3 DNA follows: TGTGCCTGGAGTCCCCCGGAACTTGAAGCTTTCTTT. The complete variable domain, with remaining parts taken from reference TRBV30 and TRBJ1-1, reads SQTIHQWPATLVQPVGSPLSLECTVEGTSNPNLYWYRQAAGRGLQLLFYSVGIGQISSEVPQNLSASRPQDRQFILSSKKLLLSDSGFYLCAWSPPELEAFFGQGTRLTVV.